This TCR beta chain was sequenced for a study of identical twins. Study observations and caveats: Compared with unrelated sharing, twin-shared out-of-frame alpha sequences had more low-probability sequences. The conclusions drew on cross-sectional statistical analysis instead of tracking the same donors.

Turning to this clonotype: Its antigen remains unknown.

V lost 3 bases, J lost 0 bases, and 10 bases stayed unmatched. This CDR3 has 17 amino acids. Germline V gene sequence: CDR1 DFQATT, CDR2 SNEGSKA (reference sequence). TCRdb reprocessed the 5' RACE reads via MiXCR and lists one record per CDR3 protein. The sample has 350,000 to 450,000 distinct CDR3 sequences, approximately 18% seen once. The source of this sequence is a middle-aged man in good health. The rearrangement joins TRBV20-1 to TRBJ1-5, with TRBD1 matching 8 bases. The sequenced sample consisted of naive T cells sorted from blood. The DNA for the CDR3 is TGCAGTGCTAGGGCAGGGACAGGACCCTATAGCAATCAGCCCCAGCATTTT. Translated, it gives CSARAGTGPYSNQPQHF.